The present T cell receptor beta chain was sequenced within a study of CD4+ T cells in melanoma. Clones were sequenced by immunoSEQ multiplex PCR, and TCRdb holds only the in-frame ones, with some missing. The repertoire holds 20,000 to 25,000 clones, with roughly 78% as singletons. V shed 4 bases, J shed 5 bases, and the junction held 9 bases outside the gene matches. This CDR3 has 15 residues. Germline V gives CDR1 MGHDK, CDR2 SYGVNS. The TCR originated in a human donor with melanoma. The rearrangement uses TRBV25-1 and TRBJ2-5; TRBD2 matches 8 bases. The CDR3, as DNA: TGTGCCAGCAGTGCGCCATCGGGGGGGCCCGAGACCCAGTACTTC. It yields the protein CASSAPSGGPETQYF.